Shown below are 24 T cell receptor beta chains from a single sample sequenced in a study of blood T cell repertoires in COVID-19. Measured with immunoSEQ multiplex PCR; TCRdb has only the in-frame clones, and not every one. Of approximately 66,000 clones in the sample, around 67% are singletons; the top ten hold more than 20%. Sequencing was done on a sample of peripheral blood. Source of these receptors: a man between 60 and 75 years old with acute or convalescent COVID-19.

A few counts support this clone. The chain uses TRBV19 and TRBJ2-5; the D gene is possibly TRBD2 (5 bases). Germline V CDR1 and CDR2: LNHDA, SQIVND (reference sequence). This CDR3 spans 14 amino acids. V lost 4 bases and J lost 7, with 16 bases in between. CDR3: CASSTPDSGGTQYF. For the CDR3, the DNA is TGTGCCAGTAGTACCCCGGACTCCGGAGGGACCCAGTACTTC. The full variable domain, rest sourced from reference TRBV19 and TRBJ2-5, is DGGITQSPKYLFRKEGQNVTLSCEQNLNHDAMYWYRQDPGQGLRLIYYSQIVNDFQKGDIAEGYSVSREKKESFPLTVTSAQKNPTAFYLCASSTPDSGGTQYFGPGTRLLVL.

This clone is a singleton in its sample. CDR3 protein: CASSQDARAHWVGSGANVLTF. In DNA form, the CDR3 reads TGCGCCAGCAGCCAAGATGCGAGGGCTCACTGGGTGGGTTCTGGGGCCAACGTCCTGACTTTC. The V gene is TRBV4-1, the J gene TRBJ2-6, with TRBD2 as a possible D gene (5 bases). The V gene's germline CDR1 is MGHRA and CDR2 YSYEKL. Trimming pared 0 bases from V and 1 base from J, leaving 22 bases between. The CDR3 loop spans 21 amino acids.

The gene calls are TRBV11-2 and TRBJ1-3; the match to TRBD1 covers 9 bases. Trimming cost V 3 bases and J 0 bases; bases outside gene matches: 0. This CDR3 spans 15 amino acids. Germline V gene sequence: CDR1 SGHAT, CDR2 FQNNGV. The CDR3 region is CASSLTGGSGNTIYF. As DNA, the CDR3 is TGTGCCAGCAGCTTGACAGGGGGCTCTGGAAACACCATATATTTT.

V usage is TRBV4-2 and J usage is TRBJ1-1; D ambiguous. The V gene lost 3 bases and the J gene lost 3 bases, with 14 bases spanning the gap. This CDR3 contains 15 residues. Germline V CDR1 and CDR2: LGHNA, YNFKEQ. The CDR3 DNA reads TGTGCCAGCAGCCAGGGTCAGAGAGAGGACACTGAAGCTTTCTTT. Residues: CASSQGQREDTEAFF.

The chain has TRBV3-1 (or the pseudogene TRBV3-2) and TRBJ2-1, with D hard to call. The CDR3 spans 14 residues. The V and J ends lost 0 bases and 5 bases respectively, with 8 bases between them. Germline-derived CDR1 and CDR2 are LGHDT and YNNKEL (reference sequence). Written as DNA, the CDR3 is TGTGCCAGCAGCCAAGACCTGGCAAACAATGAGCAGTTCTTC. Translated, it gives CASSQDLANNEQFF.

V and J are TRBV5-6 and TRBJ1-6; TRBD1 matches at 7 bases. Germline lookup yields CDR1 SGHDT and CDR2 YYEEEE. Trimming at V came to 3 bases and at J to 7 bases, leaving 7 bases not matched to a gene. CDR3 length: 15 residues. CDR3 region: CASSWRGTANSPLHF. CDR3 DNA sequence: TGTGCCAGCAGCTGGAGGGGGACAGCGAATTCACCCCTCCACTTT.

The gene calls are TRBV12-5 and TRBJ2-1; D remains ambiguous. Trimming pared 5 bases from V and 4 bases from J, leaving 3 bases between. The CDR3 spans 11 residues. CDR1 LGHNT and CDR2 FRNRAP come from the germline V gene. The CDR3 sequence: CASGPYNEQFF. For the CDR3, the DNA is TGTGCTAGTGGTCCATACAATGAGCAGTTCTTC. Variable domain in full (rest from reference TRBV12-5 and TRBJ2-1): DARVTQTPRHKVTEMGQEVTMRCQPILGHNTVFWYRQTMMQGLELLAYFRNRAPLDDSGMPKDRFSAEMPDATLATLKIQPSEPRDSAVYFCASGPYNEQFFGPGTRLTVL.

The gene calls are TRBV7-9 and TRBJ2-1; no definite D call. V was pared by 3 bases and J by 0 bases, with 12 bases between. This CDR3 has 16 residues. CDR1 and CDR2 from the germline V gene are SEHNR and FQNEAQ (reference sequence). CDR3 DNA: TGTGCCAGCAGCTTCAATCAGGCAGTCTCCTACAATGAGCAGTTCTTC. Its protein is CASSFNQAVSYNEQFF. The entire variable domain, with the rest obtained from reference TRBV7-9 and TRBJ2-1, is as follows: DTGVSQNPRHKITKRGQNVTFRCDPISEHNRLYWYRQTLGQGPEFLTYFQNEAQLEKSRLLSDRFSAERPKGSFSTLEIQRTEQGDSAMYLCASSFNQAVSYNEQFFGPGTRLTVL.

This chain uses TRBV18 with TRBJ2-2; D is possibly TRBD1 (5 bases). Trimming stripped 4 bases from V and 2 bases from J, with 8 bases between. CDR1 is KGHSH and CDR2 is LQKENI in the germline V gene. The length of the CDR3 is 14 residues. CDR3 amino acids: CASSRTSNTGELFF. The CDR3 DNA follows: TGTGCCAGCTCACGGACAAGCAACACCGGGGAGCTGTTTTTT.

This clone was found a few times. The chain has TRBV6-1 and TRBJ2-3; weak D call: TRBD1 (5 bases). CDR3 length: 12 residues. Germline V gives CDR1 MNHNS, CDR2 SASEGT. The germline V and J ends were trimmed by 6 bases and 2 bases, with 6 bases remaining between them. CDR3 protein: CASSRDTDTQYF. The DNA of the CDR3 is TGTGCCAGCAGCAGGGACACAGATACGCAGTATTTT.

The V call is TRBV9, the J call TRBJ1-2; a weak D match, TRBD1 (5 bases). CDR1 SGDLS and CDR2 YYNGEE come from the germline V gene. The germline V and J ends were trimmed by 0 bases and 6 bases, with 15 bases remaining between them. The CDR3 consists of 15 residues. The CDR3 bases are TGTGCCAGCAGCGTAGCTGCAGGCCCAGGGAATGGCTACACCTTC. This encodes CASSVAAGPGNGYTF.

This clone was recorded once. Here the CDR3 reads CASSFPIGGSEGYTF. The CDR3 bases are TGTGCCAGCAGCTTCCCCATTGGAGGGAGCGAGGGCTACACCTTC. The J gene is TRBJ1-2, the V gene TRBV5-6, with unresolved D. Germline loops: CDR1 SGHDT, CDR2 YYEEEE. V was cut by 2 bases and J by 8 bases, with 19 bases left in between. The CDR3 runs 15 residues.

V is TRBV5-5 and J is TRBJ2-2, with 8 nucleotides matching TRBD1. V was pared by 1 base and J by 3 bases, with 5 bases of the junction left unmatched. This CDR3 is built from 16 residues. Looked up from germline, CDR1 is SGHKS and CDR2 is YYEKEE (reference sequence). The CDR3 loop reads CASSLSQGADTGELFF. As DNA, the CDR3 is TGTGCCAGCAGCTTGTCCCAGGGGGCGGACACCGGGGAGCTGTTTTTT.

The chain has TRBV10-2 and TRBJ1-3, with a weak D call TRBD1 (5 bases). Per the germline V gene, CDR1 is WSHSY and CDR2 is SAAADI. Between the trimmed V and J ends, which lost 6 bases and 2 bases, there was a span of 11 bases. The CDR3 length is 14 residues. The CDR3 here is CASRDQGAGNTIYF. The CDR3 nucleotides are TGCGCCAGCAGGGACCAGGGTGCTGGAAACACCATATATTTT.

In its sample, this clone was seen a few times. This sample includes further DNA sequences coding for the same CDR3. The genes are TRBV7-3 and TRBJ2-1, with 7 nucleotides matching TRBD2. Germline loops: CDR1 SGHTA, CDR2 FQGTGA. Unmatched junction bases numbered 0, after V lost 3 bases and J lost 7 bases. This CDR3 contains 12 residues. DNA for the CDR3: TGTGCCAGCAGCTTTAGCGGGAATGAGCAGTTCTTC. This codes for CASSFSGNEQFF.

J is TRBJ2-2 and V is TRBV9; no reliable D call. The CDR3 loop spans 14 amino acids. Germline CDR1 is SGDLS and CDR2 is YYNGEE. V lost 4 bases and J 0 bases, leaving 7 bases between the germline ends. The CDR3 nucleotides are TGTGCCAGCAGCCCGACTGCGAACACCGGGGAGCTGTTTTTT. Protein product: CASSPTANTGELFF.

V is TRBV19 and J is TRBJ2-7, with TRBD2 matching 11 bases. Germline V CDR1 and CDR2: LNHDA, SQIVND (reference sequence). The CDR3 contains 15 residues. Losses at the gene ends were 5 bases for V and 3 bases for J; bases not matched to a gene: 6. Written as DNA, the CDR3 is TGTGCCAGTAGTTCTTCTAGCGGGGGGTTCTACGAGCAGTACGTC. Encoded protein: CASSSSSGGFYEQYV.

This clone was seen more than once but under ten times. This sequence joins TRBV6-6 and TRBJ2-7, with D maybe TRBD2 (5 bases). Trimming took off 2 bases at V and 2 bases at J, with 13 bases between the two ends. Per germline, CDR1 MNHNY and CDR2 SVGAGI (reference sequence). The CDR3 consists of 15 residues. The CDR3 sequence: CASSYGGERTYEQYF. CDR3 nucleotides: TGTGCCAGCAGTTACGGTGGGGAGAGGACCTACGAGCAGTACTTC.

The chain combines TRBV5-1 with TRBJ1-1, with TRBD1 matching over 7 bases. With V trimmed by 4 bases and J by 2 bases, 5 bases remained unmatched. CDR1 SGHRS and CDR2 YFSETQ come from the germline V gene. The CDR3 sequence is 14 residues long. The CDR3 coding sequence is TGCGCCAGCAGCAACGACAGGGTTAACACTGAAGCTTTCTTT. Translating it yields CASSNDRVNTEAFF.

V usage is TRBV28 and J usage is TRBJ1-1; D remains ambiguous. CDR3 length equals 15 residues. Germline CDR1 is MDHEN and CDR2 is SYDVKM. V was trimmed by 6 bases and J by 1 base, leaving 15 bases between them. CDR3 nucleotides: TGTGCCAGCAGAATTTACAGCGGTGGGAACACTGAAGCTTTCTTT. Protein sequence: CASRIYSGGNTEAFF.

A note on this clone: A much larger clone lies one base from this, so it may be a read error. This CDR3 is also generated by other DNA sequences in the sample. CDR3 coding DNA: TGTGCCACCAGCAGACTAGCGGGCCTCCAAGAAACCCAGTACTTC. Amino acids: CATSRLAGLQETQYF. This chain uses TRBV15 with TRBJ2-5, with 8 bases lining up with TRBD2. Germline values: CDR1 LNHNV, CDR2 YYDKDF (reference sequence). The CDR3 is made up of 15 amino acids.

The genes are TRBV14 and TRBJ2-3, with 10 bases matching TRBD2. Trimming cost V 3 bases and J 7 bases; bases outside gene matches: 7. The germline CDR1 and CDR2 sequences are SGHDN and FVKESK. The CDR3 sequence is 15 residues long. The CDR3 here is CASSQSAGGPYTQYF. The CDR3 DNA reads as TGTGCCAGCAGCCAGTCAGCGGGGGGGCCTTATACGCAGTATTTT.

This clone has just a few counts. The V and J genes are TRBV20-1 and TRBJ2-5; D not certain. This CDR3 is 11 amino acids long. Trimming took 2 bases from V and 5 from J, leaving 6 bases between them. The germline CDR1 and CDR2 sequences are DFQATT and SNEGSKA (reference sequence). The CDR3 DNA sequence: TGCAGTGCTAGATGGCAGGAGACCCAGTACTTC. This gives the protein CSARWQETQYF.

The rearrangement links TRBV5-1 to TRBJ2-1; 7 nucleotides line up with TRBD2. With V trimmed by 9 bases and J by 8 bases, 14 bases remained unmatched. The CDR3 contains 14 residues. Germline V gene lookup returns CDR1 SGHRS and CDR2 YFSETQ. The CDR3 bases are TGCGCCACCCGACTAGCACCCCGATTGGATGAGCAGTTCTTC. Translating gives CATRLAPRLDEQFF.